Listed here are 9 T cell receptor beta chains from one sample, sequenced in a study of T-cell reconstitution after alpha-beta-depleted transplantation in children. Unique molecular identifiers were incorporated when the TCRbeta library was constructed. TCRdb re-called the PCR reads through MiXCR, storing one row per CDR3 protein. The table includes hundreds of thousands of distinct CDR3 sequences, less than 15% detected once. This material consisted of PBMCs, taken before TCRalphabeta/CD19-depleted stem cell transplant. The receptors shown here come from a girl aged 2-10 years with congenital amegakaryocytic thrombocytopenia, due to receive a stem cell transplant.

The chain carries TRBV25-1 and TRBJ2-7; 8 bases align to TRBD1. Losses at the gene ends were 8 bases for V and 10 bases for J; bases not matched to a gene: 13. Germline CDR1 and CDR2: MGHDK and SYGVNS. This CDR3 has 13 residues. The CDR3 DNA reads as TGTGCCAGCGCTCCGGGACAGGCCTACGGTCAGTACTTC. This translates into CASAPGQAYGQYF.

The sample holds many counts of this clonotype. CDR3 residues: CSARDLRGYEQYF. The CDR3 nucleotides are TGCAGTGCTAGAGATCTTCGCGGCTACGAGCAGTACTTC. V and J are TRBV20-1 and TRBJ2-7; D call uncertain. The V gene lost 0 bases and the J gene lost 3 bases, with 9 bases spanning the gap. Per the germline V gene, CDR1 is DFQATT and CDR2 is SNEGSKA (reference sequence). The CDR3 is made up of 13 amino acids.

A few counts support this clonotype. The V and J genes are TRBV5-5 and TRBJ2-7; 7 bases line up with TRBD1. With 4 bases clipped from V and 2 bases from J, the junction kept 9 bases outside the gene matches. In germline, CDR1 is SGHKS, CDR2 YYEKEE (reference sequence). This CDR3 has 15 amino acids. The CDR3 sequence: CASSVYSGTAYEQYF. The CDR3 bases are TGTGCCAGCAGCGTGTACTCCGGGACAGCCTACGAGCAGTACTTC.

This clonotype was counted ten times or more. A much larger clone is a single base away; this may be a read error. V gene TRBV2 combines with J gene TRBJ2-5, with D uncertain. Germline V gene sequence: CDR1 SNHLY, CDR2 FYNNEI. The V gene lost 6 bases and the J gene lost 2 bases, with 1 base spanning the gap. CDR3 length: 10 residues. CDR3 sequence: CASRQETQYF. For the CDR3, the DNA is TGTGCCAGCAGACAAGAGACCCAGTACTTC.

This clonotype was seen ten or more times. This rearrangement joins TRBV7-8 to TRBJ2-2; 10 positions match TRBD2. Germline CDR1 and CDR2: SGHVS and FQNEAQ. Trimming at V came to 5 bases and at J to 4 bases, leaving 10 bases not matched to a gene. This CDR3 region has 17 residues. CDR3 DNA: TGTGCCAGCAGCACCCCGGGACTAGCGTTGGGCACCGGGGAGCTGTTTTTT. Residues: CASSTPGLALGTGELFF.

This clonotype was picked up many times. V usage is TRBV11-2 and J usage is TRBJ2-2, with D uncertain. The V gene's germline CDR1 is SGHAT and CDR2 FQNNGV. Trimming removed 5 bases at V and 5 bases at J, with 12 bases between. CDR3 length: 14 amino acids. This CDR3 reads CASSVHQVTGELFF. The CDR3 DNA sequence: TGTGCCAGCAGCGTACATCAGGTGACCGGGGAGCTGTTTTTT.

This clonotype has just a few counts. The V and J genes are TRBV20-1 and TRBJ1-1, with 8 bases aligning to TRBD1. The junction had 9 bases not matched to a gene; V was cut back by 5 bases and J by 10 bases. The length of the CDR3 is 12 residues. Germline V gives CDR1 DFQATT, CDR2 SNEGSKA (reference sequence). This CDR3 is CSALPNTGGAFF. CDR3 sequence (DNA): TGCAGTGCTCTACCCAATACAGGGGGAGCTTTCTTT.

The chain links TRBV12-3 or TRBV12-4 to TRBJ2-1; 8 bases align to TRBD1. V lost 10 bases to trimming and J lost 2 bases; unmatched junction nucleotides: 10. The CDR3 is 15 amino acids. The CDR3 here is CATGPGQGAYNEQFF. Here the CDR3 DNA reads TGTGCCACCGGGCCCGGACAGGGTGCCTACAATGAGCAGTTCTTC.

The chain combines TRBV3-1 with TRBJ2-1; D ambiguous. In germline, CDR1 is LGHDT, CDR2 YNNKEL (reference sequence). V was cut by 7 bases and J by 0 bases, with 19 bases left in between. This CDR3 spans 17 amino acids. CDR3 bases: TGTGCCAGCACCGCAACCGAGAGCGAGAGCTCCTACAATGAGCAGTTCTTC. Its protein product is CASTATESESSYNEQFF.